The 20 T cell receptor beta chains given below trace back to one sample, sequenced in a study of blood T cell repertoires in COVID-19. Sequencing used immunoSEQ multiplex PCR; TCRdb keeps in-frame clones, though not all of them. The table has around 94,000 clones, approximately 84% seen once. Specimen: peripheral blood. These receptor sequences come from a man between 40 and 49 years old with active or convalescent COVID-19.

The rearrangement links TRBV30 to TRBJ2-2, with D possibly TRBD1 on 6 matching bases. CDR1 is GTSNPN, CDR2 SVGIG, per germline (reference sequence). Trimming cost V 4 bases and J 6 bases, with 15 bases left between them. CDR3 length: 14 amino acids. CDR3 loop: CAWTPYRVAGELFF. The CDR3 nucleotides read TGTGCCTGGACCCCCTACAGGGTGGCCGGGGAGCTGTTTTTT.

The rearrangement joins TRBV10-3 to TRBJ1-1; TRBD1 matches at 7 bases. The V gene's germline CDR1 is ENHRY and CDR2 SYGVKD. The ends lost 0 bases at V and 0 bases at J; junction bases unmatched: 1. The CDR3 totals 15 residues. The CDR3 DNA is TGTGCCATCAGTGAGTCAGGGGGCATGAACACTGAAGCTTTCTTT. Amino acid sequence: CAISESGGMNTEAFF.

V and J are TRBV4-3 and TRBJ2-1, with 8 bases aligning to TRBD2. The CDR3 sequence is 15 residues long. The V gene end was trimmed by 6 bases and the J gene end by 6 bases; junction bases not matched to a gene: 10. Per germline, CDR1 LGHNA and CDR2 YSLEER. The CDR3: CASRSQAGASNEQFF. In nucleotides, the CDR3 is TGCGCCAGCAGAAGCCAAGCGGGGGCATCCAATGAGCAGTTCTTC.

The V gene is TRBV27, the J gene TRBJ2-3; TRBD2 is a possible D gene (5 bases). Germline loops: CDR1 MNHEY, CDR2 SMNVEV (reference sequence). The CDR3 sequence is 12 residues long. V lost 6 bases and J lost 2, with 6 bases in between. This CDR3 is CASRADTDTQYF. In DNA, the CDR3 is TGTGCCAGCAGAGCGGACACAGATACGCAGTATTTT.

This chain joins TRBV7-2 and TRBJ2-5; TRBD2 agrees at 9 bases. The V and J ends lost 4 bases and 4 bases, in that order; junction bases with no gene match: 1. CDR1 and CDR2 from the germline V gene are SGHTA and FQGNSA. There are 13 residues in the CDR3. The DNA of the CDR3 is TGTGCCAGCAGCTCGCGGGGGGGAGAGACCCAGTACTTC. Its protein product is CASSSRGGETQYF.

The chain combines TRBV5-1 with TRBJ1-1; D unresolved. Germline V gene data show CDR1 as SGHRS and CDR2 as YFSETQ. The length of the CDR3 is 14 residues. Deletions cut 1 base from V and 6 bases from J, with 13 bases between. This chain's CDR3 is CASSLFPGSSEAFF. CDR3 DNA sequence: TGCGCCAGCAGCTTGTTTCCAGGTTCTTCTGAAGCTTTCTTT.

The chain is built from TRBV14 and TRBJ1-1; tentatively, D is TRBD1 (6 bases). This CDR3 comprises 17 residues. From germline, CDR1 is SGHDN and CDR2 FVKESK. V shed 4 bases and J shed 0 bases, with 18 bases lying between them. For the CDR3, the DNA is TGTGCCAGCAGCCGGAGTTCAGGGGTCTGGATGAACACTGAAGCTTTCTTT. It is translated as CASSRSSGVWMNTEAFF.

The chain is built from TRBV7-2 and TRBJ2-7, with D tentatively TRBD1 (6 bases). Trimming removed 3 bases at V and 4 bases at J, with 10 bases between. The CDR3 has 13 amino acids. CDR1 SGHTA and CDR2 FQGNSA come from the germline V gene. In nucleotides, the CDR3 is TGTGCCAGCAGCTTGGGACACTGGTACGAGCAGTACTTC. Translating gives CASSLGHWYEQYF. The variable domain in full, with the rest retrieved from reference TRBV7-2 and TRBJ2-7, is GAGVSQSPSNKVTEKGKDVELRCDPISGHTALYWYRQSLGQGLEFLIYFQGNSAPDKSGLPSDRFSAERTGGSVSTLTIQRTQQEDSAVYLCASSLGHWYEQYFGPGTRLTVT.

This chain links TRBV19 with TRBJ2-7; D may be TRBD2 (5 bases). The ends were cut back, 6 bases at V and 3 bases at J, with 12 bases in the middle. The CDR3 is 13 residues long. Germline values: CDR1 LNHDA, CDR2 SQIVND (reference sequence). The CDR3 loop is CASREDPRYEQYF. The CDR3 region has the DNA TGTGCCAGTAGGGAGGACCCTCGCTACGAGCAGTACTTC.

The rearrangement uses TRBV15 and TRBJ2-7; D gene unclear. The germline CDR1 and CDR2 sequences are LNHNV and YYDKDF (reference sequence). V lost 0 bases and J lost 1, with 7 bases in between. The CDR3 extends over 14 amino acids. Written as DNA, the CDR3 is TGTGCCACCAGCAGAGATGTCCAATCCTACGAGCAGTACTTC. Its protein is CATSRDVQSYEQYF.

V is TRBV15 and J is TRBJ2-2; TRBD1 aligns across 11 bases. The trim removed 4 bases at V and 5 bases at J, leaving 6 bases unmatched. The CDR3 is 16 residues long. Germline V gene sequence: CDR1 LNHNV, CDR2 YYDKDF (reference sequence). Here the CDR3 reads CATSTRTGGWTGELFF. The CDR3 coding sequence is TGTGCCACCAGCACTAGGACAGGGGGCTGGACCGGGGAGCTGTTTTTT.

The gene calls are TRBV2 and TRBJ1-4; 7 bases agree with TRBD1. The CDR3 totals 15 residues. Germline CDR1 and CDR2: SNHLY and FYNNEI. V shed 6 bases, J shed 4 bases, and the junction held 8 bases outside the gene matches. CDR3: CASRRTGTDNEKLFF. For the CDR3, the DNA is TGTGCCAGCAGGCGGACCGGGACAGATAATGAAAAACTGTTTTTT.

This chain connects TRBV21-1 to TRBJ1-1; the listed D gene, TRBD1, was not tested against the DNA. TRBV21-1 is an annotated pseudogene. The CDR3 is 12 residues long. CDR3 sequence reads: CANILAGTEAFF. The CDR3, as DNA: TGTGCCAACATCCTTGCAGGAACTGAAGCTTTCTTT.

V is TRBV24-1 and J is TRBJ2-1; 8 bases align to TRBD2. The ends lost 5 bases at V and 5 bases at J; junction bases unmatched: 10. The germline CDR1 and CDR2 sequences are KGHDR and SFDVKD. This CDR3 is 16 amino acids long. CDR3 in amino acids: CATSAAGRGANNEQFF. CDR3 sequence (DNA): TGTGCCACCAGTGCCGCCGGGCGGGGGGCGAACAATGAGCAGTTCTTC.

This clone has just a few counts. This CDR3 is CASSQSGGGYTF. The CDR3 coding sequence is TGTGCCAGCAGCCAGAGCGGAGGCGGCTACACCTTC. The chain recombines TRBV12-3 or TRBV12-4 with TRBJ1-2; D is uncertain. V was shortened by 6 bases and J by 8 bases, with 13 bases between the two germline ends. The CDR3 is 12 residues long.

The J gene is TRBJ1-1, the V gene TRBV29-1, with 9 positions matching TRBD1. This CDR3 has 15 residues. Germline V gene sequence: CDR1 SQVTM, CDR2 ANQGSEA. V lost 4 bases to trimming and J lost 7 bases; unmatched junction nucleotides: 13. For the CDR3, the DNA is TGCAGCGTTGTAGGGTCGGGACAGGGTCTCAGTGAAGCTTTCTTT. As protein: CSVVGSGQGLSEAFF.

The chain combines TRBV5-4 with TRBJ2-5, with D perhaps TRBD2 (5 bases). The CDR3 has 13 residues. Germline assignment: CDR1 SGHNT and CDR2 YYREEE (reference sequence). Between the trimmed V and J ends, which lost 4 bases and 1 base, there was a span of 8 bases. Here the CDR3 DNA reads TGTGCCAGCAGCCTGGGAGTCCAAGAGACCCAGTACTTC. It codes for CASSLGVQETQYF.

The V and J genes are TRBV5-6 and TRBJ1-2; 7 bases are a match to TRBD1. CDR3 length equals 13 residues. The germline V gene has CDR1 SGHDT and CDR2 YYEEEE. The J segment lost 7 bases and the V segment lost 6 bases, leaving 9 bases of the junction unmatched. The DNA of the CDR3 is TGTGCCAGCAATATGGCGAAGGGGGCTGGCTACACCTTC. Translated: CASNMAKGAGYTF.

J is TRBJ2-7 and V is TRBV7-2, with 7 bases lining up with TRBD1. The length of the CDR3 is 15 residues. The junction had 7 bases not matched to a gene; V was cut back by 5 bases and J by 0 bases. CDR1 is SGHTA, CDR2 FQGNSA, per germline. The CDR3 protein is CASSISGTDSYEQYF. CDR3 DNA sequence: TGTGCCAGCAGCATCTCCGGGACAGACTCCTACGAGCAGTACTTC.

The chain links TRBV7-6 to TRBJ2-5, with 8 bases fitting TRBD2. V dropped 3 bases and J dropped 5; count of bases not matched to a gene: 8. This CDR3 is 15 amino acids long. Germline lookup yields CDR1 SGHVS and CDR2 FNYEAQ. The CDR3, as DNA: TGTGCCAGCAGCTTTACGGGGGGGACTGAGGAGACCCAGTACTTC. Translation: CASSFTGGTEETQYF.